Below, 8 T cell receptor beta chains from the same sample are listed, as sequenced in a study of blood T cell repertoires in COVID-19. Sequenced by immunoSEQ multiplex PCR; TCRdb stores in-frame clones only, minus some. This table holds approximately 240,000 clones, 84% found once. The sample was peripheral blood. The source is a man in his fifties with acute or convalescent COVID-19.

The rearrangement uses TRBV5-1 and TRBJ1-1; 11 bases are shared with TRBD1. This CDR3 has 15 amino acids. From germline, CDR1 is SGHRS and CDR2 YFSETQ. V was pared by 4 bases and J by 4 bases, with 6 bases of the junction left unmatched. The CDR3 DNA follows: TGCGCCAGCAGCGTACGTGGACAGGGGGCCACTGAAGCTTTCTTT. Its protein product is CASSVRGQGATEAFF.

As to this clone: The junction and the germline gene differ at one end; a read error may be behind it. V usage is TRBV7-7 and J usage is TRBJ2-2; weak D call: TRBD2 (5 bases). The length of the CDR3 is 16 residues. CDR1 and CDR2 (germline): SSHAT, FNYEAQ (reference sequence). The CDR3 nucleotides read TGTGCTAGCAGCTTAAGGTCACTAGAGAACACCGGGGAGCTGTTTTTT. Its protein product is CASSLRSLENTGELFF.

The gene calls are TRBV7-2 and TRBJ1-5; TRBD1 agrees at 8 bases. V gave up 5 bases and J gave up 5 bases; unmatched junction bases: 11. This CDR3 has 16 amino acids. Germline V gives CDR1 SGHTA, CDR2 FQGNSA. DNA for the CDR3: TGTGCCAGCAGCCCCAGGGGGCGAGCGGGCGATCAGCCCCAGCATTTT. It is translated as CASSPRGRAGDQPQHF.

This sequence joins TRBV5-4 and TRBJ1-1, with D hard to call. This CDR3 is 15 amino acids long. V was shortened by 4 bases and J by 2 bases, with 15 bases between the two germline ends. Germline V gene data show CDR1 as SGHNT and CDR2 as YYREEE (reference sequence). CDR3: CASSPQSQYNTEAFF. CDR3 DNA sequence: TGTGCCAGCAGCCCCCAATCGCAGTACAACACTGAAGCTTTCTTT. Variable domain in full (rest from reference TRBV5-4 and TRBJ1-1): ETGVTQSPTHLIKTRGQQVTLRCSSQSGHNTVSWYQQALGQGPQFIFQYYREEENGRGNFPPRFSGLQFPNYSSELNVNALELDDSALYLCASSPQSQYNTEAFFGQGTRLTVV.

This chain uses TRBV10-3 with TRBJ2-2, with TRBD1 matching over 9 bases. The germline gives CDR1 ENHRY, CDR2 SYGVKD. After removal of 7 bases from V and 5 bases from J, the junction contained 8 bases not matched to a gene. This CDR3 contains 15 residues. Written as DNA, the CDR3 is TGTGCCATCACACCGACAGGGGGGAGGACCGGGGAGCTGTTTTTT. As protein: CAITPTGGRTGELFF.

CDR3 in amino acids: CASSLGTGFNEKLFF. DNA of the CDR3: TGTGCCAGCAGCCTCGGGACAGGGTTTAACGAAAAACTGTTTTTT. The V call is TRBV2, the J call TRBJ1-4; 9 nucleotides line up with TRBD1. The CDR3 loop spans 15 amino acids. After removal of 6 bases from V and 8 bases from J, the junction contained 10 bases not matched to a gene. Germline V gives CDR1 SNHLY, CDR2 FYNNEI.

V gene TRBV28 combines with J gene TRBJ1-1; D may be TRBD1 (5 bases). V gave up 4 bases and J gave up 5 bases, with 8 bases separating them. There are 12 residues in the CDR3. CDR1 MDHEN and CDR2 SYDVKM come from the germline V gene. The CDR3 DNA sequence: TGTGCCAGCAGTTGGCAGGGTACTGAAGCTTTCTTT. Encoded protein: CASSWQGTEAFF.

The rearrangement links TRBV7-9 to TRBJ2-7; TRBD1 aligns across 7 bases. V lost 5 bases and J lost 3; bases outside the gene matches: 4. Germline CDR1 SEHNR, CDR2 FQNEAQ (reference sequence). CDR3 length: 13 residues. CDR3 nucleotide sequence: TGTGCCAGCAGCAGGGACAGCCTCTACGAGCAGTACTTC. It translates to CASSRDSLYEQYF. Complete variable domain (other parts from reference TRBV7-9 and TRBJ2-7): DTGVSQNPRHKITKRGQNVTFRCDPISEHNRLYWYRQTLGQGPEFLTYFQNEAQLEKSRLLSDRFSAERPKGSFSTLEIQRTEQGDSAMYLCASSRDSLYEQYFGPGTRLTVT.